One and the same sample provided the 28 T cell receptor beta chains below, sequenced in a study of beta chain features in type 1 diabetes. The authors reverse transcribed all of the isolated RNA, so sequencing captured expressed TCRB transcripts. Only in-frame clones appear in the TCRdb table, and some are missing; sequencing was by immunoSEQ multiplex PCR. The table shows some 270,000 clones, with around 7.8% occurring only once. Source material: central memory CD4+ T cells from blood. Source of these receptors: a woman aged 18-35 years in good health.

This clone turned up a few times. CDR3 bases: TGTGCCAGCGGAGTAAGAAGCGTTAAAAGCGGGGGCGACTACAATGAGCAGTTCTTC. Amino acid sequence: CASGVRSVKSGGDYNEQFF. This sequence joins TRBV5-5 and TRBJ2-1; TRBD2 matches at 8 bases. The trim removed 7 bases at V and 3 bases at J, leaving 21 bases unmatched. The CDR3 has 19 residues. Germline loops: CDR1 SGHKS, CDR2 YYEKEE (reference sequence). The whole variable domain, filled in from reference TRBV5-5 and TRBJ2-1, reads DAGVTQSPTHLIKTRGQQVTLRCSPISGHKSVSWYQQVLGQGPQFIFQYYEKEERGRGNFPDRFSARQFPNYSSELNVNALLLGDSALYLCASGVRSVKSGGDYNEQFFGPGTRLTVL.

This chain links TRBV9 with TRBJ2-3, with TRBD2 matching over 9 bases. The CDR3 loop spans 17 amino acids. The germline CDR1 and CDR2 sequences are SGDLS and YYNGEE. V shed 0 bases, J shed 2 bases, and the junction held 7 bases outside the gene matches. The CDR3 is CASSVGAAGGHTDTQYF. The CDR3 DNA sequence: TGTGCCAGCAGCGTAGGTGCAGCGGGGGGCCACACAGATACGCAGTATTTT.

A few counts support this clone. CDR3 sequence reads: CSVEFMGNIQYF. Here the CDR3 DNA reads TGCAGCGTTGAATTTATGGGGAACATTCAGTACTTC. This rearrangement joins TRBV29-1 to TRBJ2-4; D is unresolved. The CDR3 is 12 amino acids. Per germline, CDR1 SQVTM and CDR2 ANQGSEA. Trimming took 2 bases from V and 7 from J, leaving 9 bases between them. Full variable domain (missing parts from reference TRBV29-1 and TRBJ2-4): SAVISQKPSRDICQRGTSLTIQCQVDSQVTMMFWYRQQPGQSLTLIATANQGSEATYESGFVIDKFPISRPNLTFSTLTVSNMSPEDSSIYLCSVEFMGNIQYFGAGTRLSVL.

The CDR3 reads CASSSLYRSNYGYTF. The CDR3 bases are TGTGCCAGCAGCTCCCTCTACAGGAGTAACTATGGCTACACCTTC. The gene calls are TRBV27 and TRBJ1-2; a weak D match, TRBD1 (5 bases). V dropped 6 bases and J dropped 1 base, with 15 bases sitting between them. The germline CDR1 and CDR2 sequences are MNHEY and SMNVEV (reference sequence). The CDR3 extends over 15 amino acids.

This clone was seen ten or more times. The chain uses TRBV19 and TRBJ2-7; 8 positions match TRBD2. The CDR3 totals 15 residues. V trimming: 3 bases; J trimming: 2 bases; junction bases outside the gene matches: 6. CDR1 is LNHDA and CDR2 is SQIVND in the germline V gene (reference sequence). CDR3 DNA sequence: TGTGCCAGTAGTATTAGCGGGACATCCCCCTACGAGCAGTACTTC. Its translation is CASSISGTSPYEQYF.

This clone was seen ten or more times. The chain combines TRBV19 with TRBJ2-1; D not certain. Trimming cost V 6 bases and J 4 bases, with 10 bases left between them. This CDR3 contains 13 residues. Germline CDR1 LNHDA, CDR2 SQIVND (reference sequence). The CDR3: CASSRQEYNEQFF. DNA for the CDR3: TGTGCCAGTAGCCGCCAAGAGTACAATGAGCAGTTCTTC.

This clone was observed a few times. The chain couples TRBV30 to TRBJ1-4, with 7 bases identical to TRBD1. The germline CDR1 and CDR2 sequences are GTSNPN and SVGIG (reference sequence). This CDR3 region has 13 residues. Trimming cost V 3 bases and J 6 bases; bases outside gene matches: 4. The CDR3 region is CAWSLTGDEKLFF. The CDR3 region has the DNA TGTGCCTGGAGCCTAACAGGGGATGAAAAACTGTTTTTT.

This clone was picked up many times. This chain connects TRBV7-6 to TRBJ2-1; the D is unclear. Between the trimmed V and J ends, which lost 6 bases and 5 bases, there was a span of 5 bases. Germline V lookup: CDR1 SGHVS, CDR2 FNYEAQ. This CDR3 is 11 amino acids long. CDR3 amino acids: CASRLNNEQFF. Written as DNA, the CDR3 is TGTGCCAGCAGATTAAACAATGAGCAGTTCTTC.

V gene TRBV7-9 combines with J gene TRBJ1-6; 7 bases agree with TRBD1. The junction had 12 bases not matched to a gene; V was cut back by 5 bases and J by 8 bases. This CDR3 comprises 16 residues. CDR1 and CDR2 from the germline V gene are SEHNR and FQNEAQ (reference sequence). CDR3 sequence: CASSPNRQGGYSPLHF. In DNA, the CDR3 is TGTGCCAGCAGCCCGAACCGACAGGGTGGTTATTCACCCCTCCACTTT.

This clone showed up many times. CDR3 region: CASGLRYGYTF. As DNA, the CDR3 is TGTGCCAGCGGGCTCCGGTATGGCTACACCTTC. The chain combines TRBV28 with TRBJ1-2, with D hard to call. The V and J ends lost 8 bases and 5 bases respectively, with 9 bases between them. Germline V lookup: CDR1 MDHEN, CDR2 SYDVKM. There are 11 residues in the CDR3.

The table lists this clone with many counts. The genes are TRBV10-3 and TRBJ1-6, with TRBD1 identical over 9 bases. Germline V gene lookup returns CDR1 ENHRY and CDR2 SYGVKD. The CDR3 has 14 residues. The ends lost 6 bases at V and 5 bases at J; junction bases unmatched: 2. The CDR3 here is CAIRDRGNNSPLHF. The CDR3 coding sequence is TGTGCCATCAGGGACAGGGGAAATAATTCACCCCTCCACTTT.

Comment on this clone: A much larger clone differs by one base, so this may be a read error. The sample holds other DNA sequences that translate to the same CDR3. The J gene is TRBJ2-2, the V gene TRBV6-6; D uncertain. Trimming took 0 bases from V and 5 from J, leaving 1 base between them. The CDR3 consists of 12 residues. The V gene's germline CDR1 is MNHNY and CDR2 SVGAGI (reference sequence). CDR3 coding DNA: TGTGCCAGCAGTTACTCTACCGGGGAGCTGTTTTTT. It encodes CASSYSTGELFF.

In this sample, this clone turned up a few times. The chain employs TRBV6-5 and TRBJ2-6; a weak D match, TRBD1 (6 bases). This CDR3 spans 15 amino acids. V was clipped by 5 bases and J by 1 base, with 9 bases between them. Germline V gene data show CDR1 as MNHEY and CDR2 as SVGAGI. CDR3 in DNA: TGTGCCAGCAGTAAAACAGGGTCTGGGGCCAACGTCCTGACTTTC. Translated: CASSKTGSGANVLTF.

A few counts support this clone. The CDR3 DNA reads TGTGCCAGCAGCTTAACGGGCAGTAGGAACACTGAAGCTTTCTTT. Translating gives CASSLTGSRNTEAFF. The V and J genes are TRBV7-2 and TRBJ1-1; unclear D gene. This CDR3 is 15 amino acids long. Germline V CDR1 and CDR2: SGHTA, FQGNSA. V dropped 2 bases and J dropped 1 base, with 11 bases sitting between them. Complete variable domain (other parts from reference TRBV7-2 and TRBJ1-1): GAGVSQSPSNKVTEKGKDVELRCDPISGHTALYWYRQSLGQGLEFLIYFQGNSAPDKSGLPSDRFSAERTGGSVSTLTIQRTQQEDSAVYLCASSLTGSRNTEAFFGQGTRLTVV.

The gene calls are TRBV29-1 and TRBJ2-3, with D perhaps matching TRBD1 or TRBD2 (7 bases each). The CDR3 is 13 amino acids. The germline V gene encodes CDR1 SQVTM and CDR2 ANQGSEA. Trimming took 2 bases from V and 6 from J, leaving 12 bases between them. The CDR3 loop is CSVEWQGGDTQYF. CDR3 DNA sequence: TGCAGCGTTGAATGGCAGGGGGGGGATACGCAGTATTTT.

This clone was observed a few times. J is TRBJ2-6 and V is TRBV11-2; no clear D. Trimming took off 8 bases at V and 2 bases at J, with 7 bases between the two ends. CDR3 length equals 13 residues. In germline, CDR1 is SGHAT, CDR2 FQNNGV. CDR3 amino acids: CASGFAGANVLTF. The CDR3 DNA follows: TGTGCCAGCGGATTCGCTGGGGCCAACGTCCTGACTTTC.

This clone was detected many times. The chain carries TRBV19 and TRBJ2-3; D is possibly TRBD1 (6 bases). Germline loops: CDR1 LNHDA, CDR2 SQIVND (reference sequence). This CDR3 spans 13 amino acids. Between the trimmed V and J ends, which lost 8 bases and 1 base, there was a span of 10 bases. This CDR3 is CASLGAGTDTQYF. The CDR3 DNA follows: TGTGCCAGTTTGGGGGCCGGCACAGATACGCAGTATTTT.

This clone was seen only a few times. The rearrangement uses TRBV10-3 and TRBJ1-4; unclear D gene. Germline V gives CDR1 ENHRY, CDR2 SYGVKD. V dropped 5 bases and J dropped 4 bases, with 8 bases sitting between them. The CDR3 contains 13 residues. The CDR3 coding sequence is TGTGCCATCAGTCCCCTTCTTAATGAAAAACTGTTTTTT. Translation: CAISPLLNEKLFF.

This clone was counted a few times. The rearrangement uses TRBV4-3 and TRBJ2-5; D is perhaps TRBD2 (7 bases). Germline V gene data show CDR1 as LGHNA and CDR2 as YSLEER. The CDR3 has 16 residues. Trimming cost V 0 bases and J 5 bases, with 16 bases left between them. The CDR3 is CASSQERGARDETQYF. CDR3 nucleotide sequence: TGCGCCAGCAGCCAAGAACGGGGGGCGCGGGATGAGACCCAGTACTTC.

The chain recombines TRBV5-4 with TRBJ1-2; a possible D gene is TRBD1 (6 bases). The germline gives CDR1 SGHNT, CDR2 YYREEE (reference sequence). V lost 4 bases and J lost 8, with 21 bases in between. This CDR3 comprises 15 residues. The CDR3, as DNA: TGTGCCAGCAGCCAAAACAAGGACAGATTACGAGGCTACACCTTC. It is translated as CASSQNKDRLRGYTF.

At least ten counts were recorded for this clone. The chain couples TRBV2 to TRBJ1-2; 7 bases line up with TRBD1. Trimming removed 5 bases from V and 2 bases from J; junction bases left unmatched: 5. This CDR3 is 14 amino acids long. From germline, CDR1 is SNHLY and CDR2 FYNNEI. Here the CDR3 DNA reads TGTGCCAGCAGTTCCGCGACAGGGAACTATGGCTACACCTTC. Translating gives CASSSATGNYGYTF.

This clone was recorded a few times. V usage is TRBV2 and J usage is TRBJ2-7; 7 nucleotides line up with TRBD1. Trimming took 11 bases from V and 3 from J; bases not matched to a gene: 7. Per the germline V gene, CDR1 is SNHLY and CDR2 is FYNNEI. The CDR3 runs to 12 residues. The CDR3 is CASGTDYYEQYV. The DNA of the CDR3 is TGTGCCTCTGGGACAGATTACTACGAGCAGTACGTC.

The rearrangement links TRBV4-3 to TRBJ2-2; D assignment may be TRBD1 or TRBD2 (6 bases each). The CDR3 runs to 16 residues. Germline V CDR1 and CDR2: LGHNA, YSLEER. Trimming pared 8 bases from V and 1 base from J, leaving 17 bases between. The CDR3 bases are TGCGCCAGCGGACGTCAACAGGGAGGGAACACCGGGGAGCTGTTTTTT. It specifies CASGRQQGGNTGELFF.

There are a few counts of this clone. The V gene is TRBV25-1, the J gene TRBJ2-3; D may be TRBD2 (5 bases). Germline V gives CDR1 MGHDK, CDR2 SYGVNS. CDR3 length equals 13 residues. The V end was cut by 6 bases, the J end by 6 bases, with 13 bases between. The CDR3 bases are TGTGCCAGCAGGGCCGACTATGGCGATACGCAGTATTTT. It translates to CASRADYGDTQYF. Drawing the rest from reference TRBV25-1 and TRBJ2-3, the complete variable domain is EADIYQTPRYLVIGTGKKITLECSQTMGHDKMYWYQQDPGMELHLIHYSYGVNSTEKGDLSSESTVSRIRTEHFPLTLESARPSHTSQYLCASRADYGDTQYFGPGTRLTVL.

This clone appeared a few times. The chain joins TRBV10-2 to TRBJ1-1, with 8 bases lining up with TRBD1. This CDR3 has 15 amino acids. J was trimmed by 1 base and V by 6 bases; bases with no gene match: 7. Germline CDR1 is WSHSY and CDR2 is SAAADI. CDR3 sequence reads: CASRGKGQGNTEAFF. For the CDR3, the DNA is TGCGCCAGCAGAGGGAAAGGACAGGGGAACACTGAAGCTTTCTTT.

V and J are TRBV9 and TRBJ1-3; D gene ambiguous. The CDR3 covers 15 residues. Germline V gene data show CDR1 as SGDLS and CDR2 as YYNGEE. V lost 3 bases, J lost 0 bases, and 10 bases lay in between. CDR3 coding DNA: TGTGCCAGCAGCGCCCAGGTTTTCTCTGGAAACACCATATATTTT. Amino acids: CASSAQVFSGNTIYF.

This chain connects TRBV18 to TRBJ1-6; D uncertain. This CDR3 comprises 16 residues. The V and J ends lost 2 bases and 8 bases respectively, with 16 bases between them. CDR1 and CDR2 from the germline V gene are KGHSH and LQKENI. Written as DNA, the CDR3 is TGTGCCAGCTCACCAAGTGTCGGCAGGATGGATTCACCCCTCCACTTT. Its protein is CASSPSVGRMDSPLHF. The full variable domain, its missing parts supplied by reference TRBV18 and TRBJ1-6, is NAGVMQNPRHLVRRRGQEARLRCSPMKGHSHVYWYRQLPEEGLKFMVYLQKENIIDESGMPKERFSAEFPKEGPSILRIQQVVRGDSAAYFCASSPSVGRMDSPLHFGNGTRLTVT.

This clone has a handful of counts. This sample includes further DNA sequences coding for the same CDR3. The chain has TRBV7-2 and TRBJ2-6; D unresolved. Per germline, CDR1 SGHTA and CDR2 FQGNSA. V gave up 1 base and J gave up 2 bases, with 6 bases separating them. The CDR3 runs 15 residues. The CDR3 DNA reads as TGTGCCAGCAGCTTAGGGGGTGCTGGGGCCAACGTCCTGACTTTC. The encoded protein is CASSLGGAGANVLTF.